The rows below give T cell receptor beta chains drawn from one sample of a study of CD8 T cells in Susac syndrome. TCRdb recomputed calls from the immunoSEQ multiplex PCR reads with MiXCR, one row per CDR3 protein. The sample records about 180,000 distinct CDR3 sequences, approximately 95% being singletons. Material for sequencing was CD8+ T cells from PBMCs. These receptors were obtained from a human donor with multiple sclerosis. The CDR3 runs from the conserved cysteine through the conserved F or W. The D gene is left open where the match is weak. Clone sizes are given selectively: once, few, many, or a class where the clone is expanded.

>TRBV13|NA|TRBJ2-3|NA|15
CASSLGSGNADTQYF
TGTGCCAGCAGCTTAGGGTCAGGGAATGCTGATACGCAGTATTTT
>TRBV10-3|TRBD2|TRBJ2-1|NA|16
CAISPTGGGGFDEQFF
TGTGCCATCAGTCCCACCGGGGGCGGGGGGTTTGATGAGCAGTTCTTC
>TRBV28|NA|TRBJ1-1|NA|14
CASSSTPRGTEAFF
TGTGCCAGCAGTTCCACCCCGCGCGGCACTGAAGCTTTCTTT
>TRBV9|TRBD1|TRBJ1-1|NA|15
CASSVEGTGGTEAFF
TGTGCCAGCAGCGTAGAGGGGACAGGGGGCACTGAAGCTTTCTTT
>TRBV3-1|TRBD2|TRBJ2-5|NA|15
CASSQGISGGGTQYF
TGTGCCAGCAGCCAGGGAATTAGCGGGGGAGGGACCCAGTACTTC
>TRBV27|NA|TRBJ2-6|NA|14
CASSAASGANVLTF
TGTGCCAGCAGTGCCGCCTCTGGGGCCAACGTCCTGACTTTC
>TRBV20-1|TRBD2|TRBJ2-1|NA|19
CSARAPLAGGSYSYNEQFF
TGCAGTGCTAGAGCGCCACTAGCGGGGGGGTCCTACTCCTACAATGAGCAGTTCTTC
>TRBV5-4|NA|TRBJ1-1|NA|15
CASSFTGNMNTEAFF
TGTGCCAGCAGCTTTACAGGGAACATGAACACTGAAGCTTTCTTT
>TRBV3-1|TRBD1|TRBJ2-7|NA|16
CASSQDLDRSSYEQYF
TGTGCCAGCAGCCAAGATCTGGACAGGAGCTCCTACGAGCAGTACTTC
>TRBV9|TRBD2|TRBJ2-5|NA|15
CASSVSGSSPETQYF
TGTGCCAGCAGCGTTAGCGGGAGTAGTCCAGAGACCCAGTACTTC
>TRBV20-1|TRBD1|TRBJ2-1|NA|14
CSASLRGPYNEQFF
TGCAGTGCTAGTCTCAGGGGGCCCTACAATGAGCAGTTCTTC
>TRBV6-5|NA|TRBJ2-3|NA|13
CASRFARADTQYF
TGTGCCAGCCGTTTTGCGCGGGCAGATACGCAGTATTTT
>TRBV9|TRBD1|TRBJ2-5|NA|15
CASSPGTELQETQYF
TGTGCCAGCAGCCCCGGGACAGAGCTTCAAGAGACCCAGTACTTC
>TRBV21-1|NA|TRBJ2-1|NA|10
CASNHNEQFF
TGTGCCAGCAACCACAATGAGCAGTTCTTC
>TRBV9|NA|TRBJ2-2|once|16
CASSHGQLSAAGELFF
TGTGCCAGCAGCCACGGACAGCTCTCGGCCGCCGGGGAGCTGTTTTTT
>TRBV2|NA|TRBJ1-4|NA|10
CAIRTEKLFF
TGTGCCATCAGGACCGAAAAACTGTTTTTT
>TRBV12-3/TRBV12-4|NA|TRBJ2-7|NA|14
CASSLEHLIIEQYF
TGTGCCAGCAGTTTAGAACACCTGATCATCGAGCAGTACTTC
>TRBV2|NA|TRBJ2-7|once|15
CASRSAGTESSEQYF
TGTGCCAGCAGGAGCGCCGGGACCGAGTCCTCTGAGCAGTACTTC
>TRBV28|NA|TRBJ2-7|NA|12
CASRFWGGEQYF
TGTGCCAGCAGATTCTGGGGCGGCGAGCAGTACTTC
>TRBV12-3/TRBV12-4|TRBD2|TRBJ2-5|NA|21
CASSLKGGREAGGQDLETQYF
TGTGCCAGCAGTTTAAAGGGAGGGCGCGAAGCGGGGGGGCAGGATTTGGAGACCCAGTACTTC
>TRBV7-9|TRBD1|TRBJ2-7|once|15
CASSMNRDRRAEQYF
TGTGCCAGCAGCATGAACCGGGACAGAAGGGCCGAGCAGTACTTC
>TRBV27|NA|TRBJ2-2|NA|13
CAVKAGGSGELFF
TGTGCCGTAAAGGCCGGGGGTTCCGGGGAGCTGTTTTTT
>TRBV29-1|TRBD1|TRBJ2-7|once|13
CSVETQGAIEQYF
TGCAGCGTTGAAACCCAGGGGGCGATCGAGCAGTACTTC
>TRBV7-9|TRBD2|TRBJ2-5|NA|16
CASSPPLGAGSETQYF
TGTGCCAGCAGCCCACCCCTAGGAGCGGGGAGCGAGACCCAGTACTTC
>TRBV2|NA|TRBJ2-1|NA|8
CASNEQFF
TGTGCCAGCAATGAGCAGTTCTTC
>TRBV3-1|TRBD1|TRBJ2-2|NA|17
CASSQAARTGGIGELFF
TGTGCCAGCAGCCAAGCCGCGAGGACAGGGGGCATCGGGGAGCTGTTTTTT
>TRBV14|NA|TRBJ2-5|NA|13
CASSQTRRETQYF
TGTGCCAGCAGTCAAACTAGGCGGGAGACCCAGTACTTC
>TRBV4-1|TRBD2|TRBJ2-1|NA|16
CASSQAPGTSDNEQFF
TGCGCCAGCAGCCAAGCCCCCGGGACTAGCGACAATGAGCAGTTCTTC
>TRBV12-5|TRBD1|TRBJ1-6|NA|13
CASGRDSYSPLHF
TGTGCTAGTGGTCGGGACAGTTATTCACCCCTCCACTTT
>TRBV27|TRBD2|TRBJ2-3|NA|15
CASSPEAGRTDTQYF
TGTGCCAGCAGTCCCGAAGCGGGACGCACAGATACGCAGTATTTT
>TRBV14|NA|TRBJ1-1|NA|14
CASSFHPRITEAFF
TGTGCCAGCAGCTTTCACCCCAGGATCACTGAAGCTTTCTTT
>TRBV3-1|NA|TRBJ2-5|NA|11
CASSHSETQYF
TGTGCCAGCAGCCATTCCGAGACCCAGTACTTC
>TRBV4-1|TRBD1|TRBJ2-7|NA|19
CASSQETIRWDRASYEQYF
TGCGCCAGCAGCCAAGAGACGATTCGGTGGGACAGGGCCTCCTACGAGCAGTACTTC
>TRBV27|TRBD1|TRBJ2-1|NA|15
CASSLMGQGAHEQFF
TGTGCCAGCAGTTTAATGGGACAGGGGGCGCATGAGCAGTTCTTC
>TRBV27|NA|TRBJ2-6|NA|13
CASSLFGANVLTF
TGTGCCAGCAGTTTATTTGGGGCCAACGTCCTGACTTTC
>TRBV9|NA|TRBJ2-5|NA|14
CASSVEGARETQYF
TGTGCCAGCAGCGTAGAGGGAGCTCGGGAGACCCAGTACTTC
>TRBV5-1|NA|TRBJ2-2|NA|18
CASSLVVGARTNTGELFF
TGCGCCAGCAGCTTGGTGGTAGGTGCCAGAACGAACACCGGGGAGCTGTTTTTT
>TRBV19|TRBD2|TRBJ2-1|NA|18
CASSMGLAGGGSYNEQFF
TGTGCCAGTAGTATGGGACTAGCGGGAGGTGGGTCCTACAATGAGCAGTTCTTC
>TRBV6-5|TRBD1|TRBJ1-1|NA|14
CASSTRQGGTEAFF
TGTGCCAGCAGTACCAGACAGGGAGGGACTGAAGCTTTCTTT
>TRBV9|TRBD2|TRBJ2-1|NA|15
CASSLGTRGQNEQFF
TGTGCCAGCAGCCTCGGGACTAGGGGCCAGAATGAGCAGTTCTTC
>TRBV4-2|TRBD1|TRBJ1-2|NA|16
CASSQAHRGADYGYTF
TGTGCCAGCAGCCAAGCTCACAGGGGCGCCGACTATGGCTACACCTTC
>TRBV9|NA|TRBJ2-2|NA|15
CASSLQGGRTGELFF
TGTGCCAGCAGCTTACAGGGGGGGCGTACCGGGGAGCTGTTTTTT